Below, 9 T cell receptor beta chains from the same sample are listed, as sequenced in a study of blood T cell repertoires in COVID-19. Measured with immunoSEQ multiplex PCR; TCRdb has only the in-frame clones, and not every one. The data show some 270,000 clones, 80% to 90% seen once. Material: PBMCs or T cells enriched from blood (not recorded which). The receptors were sampled from a woman aged 40 to 50 who had been exposed to COVID-19.

V usage is TRBV7-3 and J usage is TRBJ2-1, with D perhaps TRBD1 (5 bases). V lost 5 bases to trimming and J lost 4 bases, with 9 bases between them. The CDR3 contains 13 residues. Germline lookup yields CDR1 SGHTA and CDR2 FQGTGA. The CDR3 loop is CASSQGNYNEQFF. The CDR3 bases are TGTGCCAGCAGCCAGGGCAATTACAATGAGCAGTTCTTC.

This chain joins TRBV4-2 and TRBJ1-1; TRBD1 matches 8 bases. The CDR3 consists of 15 residues. Germline V gives CDR1 LGHNA, CDR2 YNFKEQ. With 4 bases clipped from V and 6 bases from J, the junction kept 10 bases outside the gene matches. The DNA of the CDR3 is TGTGCCAGCAGCCCCCGAGGATCAGGGGGCCCTGAAGCTTTCTTT. This translates into CASSPRGSGGPEAFF.

The rearrangement uses TRBV30 and TRBJ1-6, with a tentative D call TRBD1 (6 bases). This CDR3 is built from 14 residues. Germline V gene sequence: CDR1 GTSNPN, CDR2 SVGIG (reference sequence). V lost 5 bases and J lost 9, with 17 bases in between. The CDR3 DNA reads as TGTGCCTGGGAAACCCGGGGGGCGGGTTCACCCCTCCACTTT. This codes for CAWETRGAGSPLHF.

The CDR3 sequence is CASLDEQYV. The CDR3 DNA is TGTGCCAGCTTAGACGAGCAGTACGTC. This chain uses TRBV13 with TRBJ2-7; D gene uncertain. CDR1 and CDR2 (germline): PRHDT, FYEKMQ (reference sequence). V was pared by 8 bases and J by 5 bases, with 4 bases between. The CDR3 loop spans 9 amino acids.

The chain uses TRBV12-3 or TRBV12-4 and TRBJ1-2, with 8 bases identical to TRBD1. J gave up 3 bases and V 6 bases, and 0 bases lay outside the gene matches. The CDR3 totals 12 residues. The DNA of the CDR3 is TGTGCCAGCAGGACAGGGGACTATGGCTACACCTTC. This sequence encodes CASRTGDYGYTF.

This rearrangement joins TRBV5-4 to TRBJ1-2; D is unclear. The V and J ends lost 2 bases and 6 bases respectively, with 20 bases between them. This CDR3 has 16 residues. The germline V gene has CDR1 SGHNT and CDR2 YYREEE (reference sequence). CDR3 sequence reads: CASSFRPGPAGDGYTF. DNA for the CDR3: TGTGCCAGCAGCTTTCGGCCGGGCCCAGCCGGGGATGGCTACACCTTC.

The rearrangement links TRBV28 to TRBJ1-4; D is ambiguous. In germline, CDR1 is MDHEN, CDR2 SYDVKM. The CDR3 consists of 13 residues. V lost 7 bases and J lost 2, with 8 bases in between. CDR3 bases: TGTGCCAGCACTATAGCGACTAATGAAAAACTGTTTTTT. It codes for CASTIATNEKLFF.

The V call is TRBV3-1 (or the pseudogene TRBV3-2), the J call TRBJ2-7; D is unclear. This CDR3 has 15 residues. Germline CDR1 LGHDT, CDR2 YNNKEL (reference sequence). Trimming took off 3 bases at V and 3 bases at J, with 15 bases between the two ends. Here the CDR3 reads CASSQPSAELYEQYV. CDR3 coding DNA: TGTGCCAGCAGCCAGCCGAGCGCTGAACTCTACGAGCAGTACGTC.

This rearrangement joins TRBV2 to TRBJ2-7, with TRBD1 matching over 8 bases. Germline V gives CDR1 SNHLY, CDR2 FYNNEI. The CDR3 totals 13 residues. Trimming at V came to 11 bases and at J to 2 bases, leaving 8 bases not matched to a gene. CDR3 amino acids: CAGETGDAYEQYF. In DNA, the CDR3 is TGTGCCGGAGAGACAGGGGATGCCTACGAGCAGTACTTC.